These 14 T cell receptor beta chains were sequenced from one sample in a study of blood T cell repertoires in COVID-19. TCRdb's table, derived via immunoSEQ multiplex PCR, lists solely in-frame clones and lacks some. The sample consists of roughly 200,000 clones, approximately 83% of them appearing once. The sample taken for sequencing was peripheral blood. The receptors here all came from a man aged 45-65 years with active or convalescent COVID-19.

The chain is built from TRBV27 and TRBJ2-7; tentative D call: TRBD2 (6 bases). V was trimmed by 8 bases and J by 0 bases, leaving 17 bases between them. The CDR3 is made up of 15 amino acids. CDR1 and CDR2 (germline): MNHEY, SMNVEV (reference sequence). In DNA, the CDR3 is TGTGCCAGCTCACCGCGGGGCATTAGCTCCTACGAGCAGTACTTC. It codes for CASSPRGISSYEQYF.

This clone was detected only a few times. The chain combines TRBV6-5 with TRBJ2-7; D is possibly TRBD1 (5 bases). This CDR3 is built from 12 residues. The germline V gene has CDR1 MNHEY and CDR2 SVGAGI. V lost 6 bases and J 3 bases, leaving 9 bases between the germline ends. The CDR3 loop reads CASRTQGYEQYF. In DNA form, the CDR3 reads TGTGCCAGCAGGACCCAGGGCTACGAGCAGTACTTC.

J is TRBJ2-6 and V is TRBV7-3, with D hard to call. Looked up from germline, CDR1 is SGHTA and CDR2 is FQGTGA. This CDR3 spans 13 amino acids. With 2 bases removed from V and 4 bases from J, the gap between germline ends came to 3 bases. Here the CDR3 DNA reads TGTGCCAGCAGCTTACTGGGGGCCAACGTCCTGACTTTC. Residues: CASSLLGANVLTF.

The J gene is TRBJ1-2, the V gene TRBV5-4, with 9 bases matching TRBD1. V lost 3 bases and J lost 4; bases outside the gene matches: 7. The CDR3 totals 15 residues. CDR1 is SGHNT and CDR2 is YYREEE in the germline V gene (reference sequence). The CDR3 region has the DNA TGTGCCAGCAGCTCACCGGGACAGGGAAGCTATGGCTACACCTTC. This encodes CASSSPGQGSYGYTF.

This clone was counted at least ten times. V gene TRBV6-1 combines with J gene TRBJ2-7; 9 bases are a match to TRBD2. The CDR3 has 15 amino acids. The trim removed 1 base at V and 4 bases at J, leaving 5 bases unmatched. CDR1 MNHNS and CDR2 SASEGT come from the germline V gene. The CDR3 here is CASSEEGGGAYEQYF. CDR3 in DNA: TGTGCCAGCAGTGAAGAGGGCGGGGGGGCGTACGAGCAGTACTTC.

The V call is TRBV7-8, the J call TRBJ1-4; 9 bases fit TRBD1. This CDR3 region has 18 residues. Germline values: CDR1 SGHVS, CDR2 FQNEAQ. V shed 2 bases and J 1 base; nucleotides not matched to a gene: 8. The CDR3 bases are TGTGCCAGCAGCTTACGGACAGGGGCGGGTAGAACTAATGAAAAACTGTTTTTT. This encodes CASSLRTGAGRTNEKLFF.

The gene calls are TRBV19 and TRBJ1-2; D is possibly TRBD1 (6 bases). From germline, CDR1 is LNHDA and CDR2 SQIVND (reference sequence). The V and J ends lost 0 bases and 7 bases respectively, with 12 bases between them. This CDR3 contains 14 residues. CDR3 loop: CASSIDRDTSGYTF. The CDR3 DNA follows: TGTGCCAGTAGTATAGATCGGGACACCAGTGGCTACACCTTC.

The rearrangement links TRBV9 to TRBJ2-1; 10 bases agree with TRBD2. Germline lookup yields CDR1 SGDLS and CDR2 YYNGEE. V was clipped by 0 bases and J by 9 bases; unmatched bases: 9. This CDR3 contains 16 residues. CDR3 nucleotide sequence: TGTGCCAGCAGCGTAGGCTCCCCTAGCGGGGGTAGTGAGCAGTTCTTC. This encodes CASSVGSPSGGSEQFF.

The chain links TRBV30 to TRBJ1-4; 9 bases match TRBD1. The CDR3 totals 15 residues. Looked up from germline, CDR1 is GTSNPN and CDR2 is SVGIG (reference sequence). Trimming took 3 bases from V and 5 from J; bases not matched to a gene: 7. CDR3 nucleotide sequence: TGTGCCTGGAGCCAGGGACAGGGTGGGAATGAAAAACTGTTTTTT. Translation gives CAWSQGQGGNEKLFF.

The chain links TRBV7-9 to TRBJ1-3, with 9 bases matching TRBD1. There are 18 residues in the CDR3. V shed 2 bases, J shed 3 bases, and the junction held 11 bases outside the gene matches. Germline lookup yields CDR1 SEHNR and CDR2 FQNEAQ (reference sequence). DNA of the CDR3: TGTGCCAGCAGCTTATCCACAGGGGGCGCATGGGATGGAAACACCATATATTTT. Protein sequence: CASSLSTGGAWDGNTIYF.

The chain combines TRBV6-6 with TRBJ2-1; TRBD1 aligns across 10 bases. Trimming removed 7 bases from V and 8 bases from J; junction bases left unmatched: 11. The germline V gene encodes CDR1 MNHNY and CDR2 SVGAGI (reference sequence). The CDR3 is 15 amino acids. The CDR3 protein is CASTPLGTGVHEQFF. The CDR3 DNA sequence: TGTGCCAGCACCCCCCTCGGGACAGGGGTTCATGAGCAGTTCTTC.

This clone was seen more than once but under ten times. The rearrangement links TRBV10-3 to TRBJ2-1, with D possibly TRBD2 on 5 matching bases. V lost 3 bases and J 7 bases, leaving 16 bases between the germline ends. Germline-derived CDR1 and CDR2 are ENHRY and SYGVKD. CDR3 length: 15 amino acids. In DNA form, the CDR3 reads TGTGCCATCAGTGAATCGGGGTTGGGTGAGAATGAGCAGTTCTTC. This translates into CAISESGLGENEQFF.

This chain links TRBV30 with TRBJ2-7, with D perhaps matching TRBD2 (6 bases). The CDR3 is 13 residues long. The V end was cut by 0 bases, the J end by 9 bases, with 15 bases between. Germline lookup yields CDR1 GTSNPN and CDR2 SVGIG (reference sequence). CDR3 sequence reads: CAWSVALGEVQYF. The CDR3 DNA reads TGTGCCTGGAGTGTAGCCCTAGGGGAGGTGCAGTACTTC.

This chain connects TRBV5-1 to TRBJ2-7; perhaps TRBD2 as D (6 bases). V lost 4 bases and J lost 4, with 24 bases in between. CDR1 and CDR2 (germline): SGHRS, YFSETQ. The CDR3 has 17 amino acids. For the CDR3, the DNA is TGCGCCAGCAGCCTAGGCTTTAAGGGAAAAGGGACTTACGAGCAGTACTTC. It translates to CASSLGFKGKGTYEQYF.